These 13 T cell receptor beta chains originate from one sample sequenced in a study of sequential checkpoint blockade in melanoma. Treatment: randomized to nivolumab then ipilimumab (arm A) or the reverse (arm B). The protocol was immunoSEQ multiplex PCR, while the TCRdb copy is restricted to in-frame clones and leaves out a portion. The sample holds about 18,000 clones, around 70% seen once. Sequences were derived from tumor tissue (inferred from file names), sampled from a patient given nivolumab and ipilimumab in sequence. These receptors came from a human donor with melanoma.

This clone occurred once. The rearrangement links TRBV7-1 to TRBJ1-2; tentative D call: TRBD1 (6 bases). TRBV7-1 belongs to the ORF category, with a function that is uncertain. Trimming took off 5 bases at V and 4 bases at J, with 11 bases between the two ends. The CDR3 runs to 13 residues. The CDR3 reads CASSVTGSYGYTF. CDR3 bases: TGTGCCAGCAGCGTGACAGGTTCCTATGGCTACACCTTC.

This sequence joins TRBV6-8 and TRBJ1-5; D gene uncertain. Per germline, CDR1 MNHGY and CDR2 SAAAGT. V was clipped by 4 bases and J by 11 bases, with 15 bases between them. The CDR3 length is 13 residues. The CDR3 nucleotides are TGTGCCAGCAGTTCCTACGAACCTTGGTCCCAGCATTTT. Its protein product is CASSSYEPWSQHF.

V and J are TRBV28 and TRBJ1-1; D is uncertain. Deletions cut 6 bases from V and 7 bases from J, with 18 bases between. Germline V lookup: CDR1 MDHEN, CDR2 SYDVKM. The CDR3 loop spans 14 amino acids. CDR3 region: CASSLPRAPYEAFF. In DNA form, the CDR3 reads TGTGCCAGCAGCCTCCCGCGGGCACCCTATGAAGCTTTCTTT.

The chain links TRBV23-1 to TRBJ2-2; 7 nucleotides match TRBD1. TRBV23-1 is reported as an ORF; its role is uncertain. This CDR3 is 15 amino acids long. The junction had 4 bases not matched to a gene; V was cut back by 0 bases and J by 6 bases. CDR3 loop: CASSQSRRGPGELFF. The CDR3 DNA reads TGCGCCAGCAGTCAATCCAGAAGGGGGCCCGGGGAGCTGTTTTTT.

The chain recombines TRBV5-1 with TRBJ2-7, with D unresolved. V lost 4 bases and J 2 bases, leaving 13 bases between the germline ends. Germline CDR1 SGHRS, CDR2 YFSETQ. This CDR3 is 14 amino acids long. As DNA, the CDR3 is TGCGCCAGCAGCCCCCCATTGGCGACCTACGAGCAGTACTTC. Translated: CASSPPLATYEQYF.

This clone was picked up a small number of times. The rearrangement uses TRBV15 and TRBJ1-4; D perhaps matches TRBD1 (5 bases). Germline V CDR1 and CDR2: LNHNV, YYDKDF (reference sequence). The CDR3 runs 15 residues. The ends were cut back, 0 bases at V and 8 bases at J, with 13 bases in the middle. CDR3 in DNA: TGTGCCACCAGCAGAGATCTTGGGGGAGGGGAAAAACTGTTTTTT. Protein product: CATSRDLGGGEKLFF.

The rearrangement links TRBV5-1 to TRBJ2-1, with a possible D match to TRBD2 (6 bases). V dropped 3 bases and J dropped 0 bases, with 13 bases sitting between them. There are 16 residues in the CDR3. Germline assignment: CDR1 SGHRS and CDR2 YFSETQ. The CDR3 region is CASSWAGLSSYNEQFF. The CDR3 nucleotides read TGCGCCAGCAGCTGGGCCGGACTAAGCTCCTACAATGAGCAGTTCTTC.

The chain's CDR3 is CASSTDRGQKLFF. The DNA of the CDR3 is TGTGCCAGCTCAACGGACAGGGGGCAAAAACTGTTTTTT. J is TRBJ1-4 and V is TRBV18; 11 nucleotides align to TRBD1. CDR1 and CDR2 (germline): KGHSH, LQKENI. V lost 5 bases and J lost 9; bases outside the gene matches: 2. This CDR3 region has 13 residues.

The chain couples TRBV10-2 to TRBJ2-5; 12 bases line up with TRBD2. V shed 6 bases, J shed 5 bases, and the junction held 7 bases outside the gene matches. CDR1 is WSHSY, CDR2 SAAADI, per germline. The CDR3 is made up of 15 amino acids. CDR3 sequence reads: CASRAGTSGLETQYF. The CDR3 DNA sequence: TGCGCCAGCAGAGCCGGGACTAGCGGGCTGGAGACCCAGTACTTC.

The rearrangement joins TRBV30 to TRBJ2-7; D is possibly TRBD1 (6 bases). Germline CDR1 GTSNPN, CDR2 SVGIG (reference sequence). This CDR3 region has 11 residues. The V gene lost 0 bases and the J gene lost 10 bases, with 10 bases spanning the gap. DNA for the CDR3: TGTGCCTGGAGTGTACAGGGTAGACAGTACTTC. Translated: CAWSVQGRQYF.

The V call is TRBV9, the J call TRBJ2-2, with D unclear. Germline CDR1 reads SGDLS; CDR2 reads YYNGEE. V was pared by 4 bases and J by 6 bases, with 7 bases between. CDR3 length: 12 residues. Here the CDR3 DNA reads TGTGCCAGCAGCACCCGGTCCGGGGAGCTGTTTTTT. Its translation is CASSTRSGELFF.

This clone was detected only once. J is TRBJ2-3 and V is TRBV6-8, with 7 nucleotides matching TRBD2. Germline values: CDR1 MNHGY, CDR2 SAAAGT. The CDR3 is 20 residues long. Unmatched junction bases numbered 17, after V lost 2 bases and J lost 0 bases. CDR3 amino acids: CASSYRILSGELSSTDTQYF. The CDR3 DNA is TGTGCCAGCAGTTACAGAATTCTCAGCGGGGAGCTTTCTAGCACAGATACGCAGTATTTT.

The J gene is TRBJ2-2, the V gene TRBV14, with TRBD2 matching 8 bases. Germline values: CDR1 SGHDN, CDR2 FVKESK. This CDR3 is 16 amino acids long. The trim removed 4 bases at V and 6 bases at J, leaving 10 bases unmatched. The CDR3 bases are TGTGCCAGCAGCCCACCTTTAGCGGGGACGGCCGGGGAGCTGTTTTTT. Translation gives CASSPPLAGTAGELFF.